The clone carrying this T cell receptor (beta chain) was seen many times. What it binds is unknown. A read error may account for a junction end that differs from germline. The data stem from a study of regulatory T cells in long-lasting Graves disease. General study results and limits: The study found TRBV28, TRBJ1-2 and TRBJ2-5 favored in persistent disease. Blood alone, not thyroid tissue, was studied.

CDR1 and CDR2 from the germline V gene are SSHAT and FNYEAQ (reference sequence). This CDR3 is built from 17 residues. Libraries of TCR beta came from iRepertoire HTBI primers plus Arm-PCR of CDR3 regions. MiXCR, applied by TCRdb to the multiplex PCR reads, yields one record per CDR3 protein. The data hold roughly 500,000 distinct CDR3 sequences, with 13% observed a single time. Time point noted: newly diagnosed GD, antithyroid drugs for less than 3 months. There was RNA extracted from PBMCs, and the TCR library was made from it. These data also formed part of another study, on T cells in Graves' hyperthyroidism and ophthalmopathy. That paper adds: Graves' hyperthyroidism was deemed stable absent ophthalmopathy progression within 18 months. Blood also carried most thyroid clonotypes expanded above 0.001.

The sample consisted of peripheral blood mononuclear cells (PBMCs), taken at new diagnosis, from a patient treated with antithyroid drugs. The chain carries TRBV7-7 and TRBJ2-5; 10 nucleotides align to TRBD1. This clonotype was obtained from a man aged 25-45 years with Graves disease. For the CDR3, the DNA is TGTGCTAGCAGCTTAGTGGGGACAGGGGCATCTCAAGAGACCCAGTACTTC. Residues: CASSLVGTGASQETQYF.